Sequencing of this T cell receptor beta chain was carried out in a study of blood T cell repertoires in COVID-19 (dated by TCRdb to the early 2020s). In terms of the full investigation: The collaborator samples originated in the United States, Italy and Spain and spanned the acute and convalescent phases of COVID-19. Samples came from the ongoing ImmuneRACE study (first 160 participants) plus 1,254 subjects from 6 global collaborators. Subjects who had been exposed to COVID-19, were actively infected with it, or had recovered from it provided the deeply sampled blood TCRbeta repertoires that made up the dataset. Sample metadata almost always included a de-identified subject ID, COVID-19 status, age in years and sex. Where available, HLA class I and class II types were taken from metadata supplied by the sample provider and were not determined by assay-based typing. The prospective study material was composed of cDNA or gDNA derived from T cells, B-cell-depleted T cells, or PBMCs. The repertoires were released in a freely available public database meant as a resource for research on the immune response to SARS-CoV-2.

The paper as a whole reports these results and caveats: The amount of clinical and demographic metadata varied by source and participant and was provided uncurated.

Participants in the prospective study were aged about 18 to 100 years, lived in 20 to 25 United States geographic areas, and enrolled through a virtual design. Cohort assignment in the prospective study relied on participant-reported clinical history from a screening survey and a study questionnaire. ImmuneRACE Cohort 3 recovered participants were defined by two consecutive negative NP/OP PCR tests, healthcare professional clearance, or symptom resolution. In the prospective study, mobile phlebotomists collected whole blood, serum and a nasopharyngeal or oropharyngeal swab from each participant. Over a roughly two-month period, participants in the prospective study had the option of providing additional blood draws and questionnaires. Prospective study blood samples were shipped either frozen or at room temperature before DNA extraction. For this clone: Its specific antigen is unknown. No base quality values were provided; no much bigger clone lies one nucleotide off.

The immunoSEQ Assay, a bias-controlled multiplex PCR, was used to amplify TCRbeta CDR3 regions from genomic DNA. Concerning the study's data processing: Within the assay, amplification of reference gene primers was used to estimate how many nucleated cells each sample contained. To quantify the absolute abundance of each unique TCRbeta CDR3 rearrangement, sequence reads were collapsed and filtered. For each sample, productive Simpson clonality was calculated as the square root of Simpson's diversity index over productive rearrangements. The table was pulled from immuneACCESS by TCRdb, which kept in-frame rearrangements only. Such tables lose some clones; where checked, under half of the loss comes from unresolved V genes, and the rest has no known cause. Clone size and the V and J calls come from that table; the DNA yielded D and trimming. This sample comprises 250,000 to 350,000 clones, around 87% of them detected only once. The ten largest clonotypes hold 5.3% of the sample.

The sequenced sample consisted of PBMCs or T cells enriched from blood (not recorded which). The TCR was taken from a woman in her thirties who had recovered from COVID-19.

The DNA sequence reads TGTGCCAGCCGAACCTCCCGGGAGGGGACCCAGTACTTC. Its protein product is CASRTSREGTQYF. The sequence is built from TRBV11-1 and TRBJ2-5, and 8 junction bases match TRBD2. The V end gives up 8 bases and the J end 7 bases, leaving 9 bases in the junction not matched to a gene. The germline V gene (reference sequence) sets CDR1 to SGHAT and CDR2 to FQDESV. Spanning cysteine to phenylalanine, the CDR3 consists of 13 amino acids. Of all the DNA, just the CDR3 is kept, 39 bases in frame from base 1.